The rows below give T cell receptor beta chains drawn from one sample of a study of beta chain features in type 1 diabetes. Using immunoSEQ multiplex PCR, the repertoire was profiled, and TCRdb retains in-frame clones only, with some absent. Of 130,000 to 150,000 clones in the sample, about 50% were seen once. The sequenced material came from Tregs from blood. These receptors were taken from a young man in good health. Each CDR3 is given with its conserved first and last residue. A D gene is named only where the DNA matches it firmly. Size tells how often a clone was seen (once, few, many) or the class of an expanded clone, and some rows leave it out.

DNA,CDR3,V,D,size,J
TGTGCCAGTAACCCGGACAGGGTGAACACTGAAGCTTTCTTT,CASNPDRVNTEAFF,TRBV19,TRBD1,few,TRBJ1-1
TGTGCCAGCAGCGTCGGAGCGGGGGTCACAGATACGCAGTATTTT,CASSVGAGVTDTQYF,TRBV9,TRBD2,.,TRBJ2-3
TGTGCCAGCAGCTTACGAGCCGGGCATAGGGGCTTCACCTTC,CASSLRAGHRGFTF,TRBV13,.,.,TRBJ1-2
TGTGCCATCAGTGCGGCGGGGAACTATGGCTACACCTTC,CAISAAGNYGYTF,TRBV10-3,.,.,TRBJ1-2
TGCGCCAGCAGCTTGGCTACAGGGACCTACAATGAGCAGTTCTTC,CASSLATGTYNEQFF,TRBV5-1,.,.,TRBJ2-1
TGTGCCAGCAGCAAAGGGACAGGGGCCACTGAAGCTTTCTTT,CASSKGTGATEAFF,TRBV7-2,TRBD1,few,TRBJ1-1
TGTGCCAGCAGTGACGGCACAGGCTATGGCTACACCTTC,CASSDGTGYGYTF,TRBV2,.,few,TRBJ1-2
TGTGCCAGCAGCTTCTTTCTAGACAGGGGCTATGGCTACACCTTC,CASSFFLDRGYGYTF,TRBV7-8,TRBD1,.,TRBJ1-2
TGTGCCAGTAGTATTCTTTCCACAGGGGAAAAACTGTTTTTT,CASSILSTGEKLFF,TRBV19,.,.,TRBJ1-4
TGTGCCAGCAGCTTAGACCCACAGGGACAGGGTCGCTATGGCTACACCTTC,CASSLDPQGQGRYGYTF,TRBV11-2,TRBD1,.,TRBJ1-2
TGTGCCAGCTCACCGGAGGGAGGCCAGCAGTTCTTC,CASSPEGGQQFF,TRBV18,.,few,TRBJ2-1
TGTGCCAGCAGCCAAGGCGAGCAGCCCCAGCATTTT,CASSQGEQPQHF,TRBV14,.,.,TRBJ1-5
TGTGCCAGCAGCGGACAGGGTAACACTGAAGCTTTCTTT,CASSGQGNTEAFF,TRBV2,TRBD1,.,TRBJ1-1
TGCAGCGTTGACGTCCCGGGACAGGGTTCAGATACGCAGTATTTT,CSVDVPGQGSDTQYF,TRBV29-1,TRBD1,few,TRBJ2-3
TGTGCCAGCAGTTCTAGCGGGCTAAACGAGCAGTACTTC,CASSSSGLNEQYF,TRBV7-2,TRBD2,.,TRBJ2-7
TGTGCCAGCAGCCCCGACAGGGCGCGGTTCTTC,CASSPDRARFF,TRBV7-9,TRBD1,.,TRBJ2-1
TGTGCCAGCAGGCCCGACAGGGGGCTGTTCCGACACACAGATACGCAGTATTTT,CASRPDRGLFRHTDTQYF,TRBV27,TRBD1,.,TRBJ2-3
TGTGCCAGTAGTGGACAGCACACAGATACGCAGTATTTT,CASSGQHTDTQYF,TRBV19,.,few,TRBJ2-3
TGTGCCAGTATAGGTTGGGACAGGGGGTCAAATGAGCAGTTCTTC,CASIGWDRGSNEQFF,TRBV19,TRBD1,.,TRBJ2-1
TGTGCCAGCAGCGCTACTAGCTCGATAGGATACGAGCAGTACTTC,CASSATSSIGYEQYF,TRBV9,.,.,TRBJ2-7
TGCAGTGCTCGAGGACAGGGCGAAGCTTTCTTT,CSARGQGEAFF,TRBV20-1,TRBD1,.,TRBJ1-1
TGTGCCAGCAGTCCCGGACAGGGAGGAGATACGCAGTATTTT,CASSPGQGGDTQYF,TRBV7-9,TRBD1,few,TRBJ2-3
TGTGCCAGCAGAAAACAGGGTGGAGAGACCCAGTACTTC,CASRKQGGETQYF,TRBV28,.,.,TRBJ2-5
TGTGCCAGCAGCTTAAGCCGCACGGGGGGCAAGTCCAATGAGCAGTTCTTC,CASSLSRTGGKSNEQFF,TRBV7-3,.,few,TRBJ2-1
TGTGCTAGTGGTTTCGTCGGGACAGGGGTTGGGACTGAAGCTTTCTTT,CASGFVGTGVGTEAFF,TRBV12-5,TRBD1,.,TRBJ1-1
TGCGCCAGCAGCCAGGGGGGGGCCTATTCGCCAGATACGCAGTATTTT,CASSQGGAYSPDTQYF,TRBV4-3,.,.,TRBJ2-3
TGTGCCAGCAGCCCCGGGACAGGGAGCTTCTACGAGCAGTACTTC,CASSPGTGSFYEQYF,TRBV7-2,TRBD1,few,TRBJ2-7
TGTGCCACCTTACCGGGACTAGCGGGTTTCAATGAGCAGTTCTTC,CATLPGLAGFNEQFF,TRBV10-3,TRBD2,.,TRBJ2-1
TGTGCCAGCAGTTATGGTGTTGGGGGGACAGTCTATGGCTACACCTTC,CASSYGVGGTVYGYTF,TRBV6-5,TRBD1,.,TRBJ1-2
TGTGCCAGCAGCGTAGTTGCGGGACGCACAGATACGCAGTATTTT,CASSVVAGRTDTQYF,TRBV9,.,.,TRBJ2-3
TGTGCCAGCAGTTATCGGGGCTATGGCTACACCTTC,CASSYRGYGYTF,TRBV6-5,.,few,TRBJ1-2
TGTGCCATCAAGACCCAGGGGCCCCCCGAAAAACTGTTTTTT,CAIKTQGPPEKLFF,TRBV10-3,.,few,TRBJ1-4
TGTGCCAGCAGCTTACAGACAGGCTCCTACGAGCAGTACTTC,CASSLQTGSYEQYF,TRBV7-2,.,.,TRBJ2-7
TGCAGCGTTGCTTGGGGCGGAGACACAGATACGCAGTATTTT,CSVAWGGDTDTQYF,TRBV29-1,.,.,TRBJ2-3
TGCAGCGTTGTAGGGACAGGCAAAGGGGGCCTCTACGAGCAGTACTTC,CSVVGTGKGGLYEQYF,TRBV29-1,TRBD1,.,TRBJ2-7
TGTGCCAGCAGCTTGGGTGCGGGGTCGTCAGATACGCAGTATTTT,CASSLGAGSSDTQYF,TRBV5-4,.,once,TRBJ2-3
TGTGCCTGGAGTGTATTTTTGGGACAGGGTTTCGCTGAAGCTTTCTTT,CAWSVFLGQGFAEAFF,TRBV30,TRBD1,few,TRBJ1-1
TGCAGCGTTGTGGGGTCTAGGGGCGAGCTCGAGACCCAGTACTTC,CSVVGSRGELETQYF,TRBV29-1,.,.,TRBJ2-5
TGTGCCAGCAGTTACTCCGCTAGCGGCGCCTACGAGCAGTACTTC,CASSYSASGAYEQYF,TRBV6-5,TRBD2,.,TRBJ2-7
TGTGCCAGCAGCCCCAGGTTCTCTGGAAACACCATATATTTT,CASSPRFSGNTIYF,TRBV7-2,.,.,TRBJ1-3
TGTGCCAGCTCACCACCGTGGGGGGGATCGTCCTACAATGAGCAGTTCTTC,CASSPPWGGSSYNEQFF,TRBV18,TRBD2,.,TRBJ2-1
TGTGCCATCAGTGAACGGCGTTTCGAGCGGGGGAAAAACATTCAGTACTTC,CAISERRFERGKNIQYF,TRBV10-3,TRBD2,few,TRBJ2-4
TGTGCCAGCAGTGTAAGGGGGCGCAACGGCTACACCTTC,CASSVRGRNGYTF,TRBV7-2,TRBD1,.,TRBJ1-2
TGCGCCAGCAGCCCCGAACTCGAGGAGACCCAGTACTTC,CASSPELEETQYF,TRBV5-1,.,few,TRBJ2-5
TGTGCCAGCAGTGAAGGCAGGCTCAATCAGCCCCAGCATTTT,CASSEGRLNQPQHF,TRBV2,.,.,TRBJ1-5
TGTGCCAGCACGGACAGGGGGAGAAACAATGAGCAGTTCTTC,CASTDRGRNNEQFF,TRBV7-9,TRBD1,.,TRBJ2-1
TGTGCCAGCAGGCCGGGACGGGAGGTCGCTGAAGCTTTCTTT,CASRPGREVAEAFF,TRBV5-5,.,.,TRBJ1-1
TGTGCCAGTAGTCCAAGACAAATCAATCAGCCCCAGCATTTT,CASSPRQINQPQHF,TRBV19,.,few,TRBJ1-5
TGTGCCAGCAGCCCGCGAGGGACTAGCAGGTACAATGAGCAGTTCTTC,CASSPRGTSRYNEQFF,TRBV9,TRBD2,.,TRBJ2-1
TGTGCCAGCAGTGGGGAGTTTTCGGAAGGCTACACCTTC,CASSGEFSEGYTF,TRBV2,.,.,TRBJ1-2
TGTGCCAGCAGCCAGGGACTAGCGGGGGGTGAGACCCAGTACTTC,CASSQGLAGGETQYF,TRBV9,TRBD2,few,TRBJ2-5